These 18 T cell receptor beta chains came from one sample sequenced in a study of OX40 agonist ivuxolimab in advanced cancers. The method behind the library was the immunoSEQ multiplex PCR assay. This immuneACCESS table, as held by TCRdb, lists in-frame sequences with V and J called but not all clones. Of the missing ones, under half trace to an unresolved V gene in checked studies; the others have no known cause. Recorded for this sample are about 46,000 clones; 90% to 95% of them occurred a single time. The ten largest account for roughly 5.2% of the sample. Material: CD4+ or CD8+ T cells sorted from blood, obtained in a trial of the OX40 agonist ivuxolimab. The receptors stem from an adult with an advanced solid tumor such as melanoma, head and neck, liver or kidney cancer.

This clone appeared a few times. In DNA form, the CDR3 reads TGTGCCACCAGCAGAGCCACAGGGCGCTACTCTGGAAACACCATATATTTT. Protein sequence: CATSRATGRYSGNTIYF. This sequence joins TRBV15 and TRBJ1-3, with D possibly TRBD1 on 6 matching bases. The CDR3 spans 17 residues. Germline CDR1 reads LNHNV; CDR2 reads YYDKDF (reference sequence). Trimming pared 1 base from V and 0 bases from J, leaving 13 bases between.

This chain links TRBV9 with TRBJ2-1, with 10 bases fitting TRBD2. Per the germline V gene, CDR1 is SGDLS and CDR2 is YYNGEE. CDR3 length: 17 amino acids. J lost 4 bases, V lost 0 bases, and 7 bases had no gene match. CDR3 nucleotides: TGTGCCAGCAGCGTAGTTCCTAGCGGGGGCCAATACAATGAGCAGTTCTTC. It specifies CASSVVPSGGQYNEQFF. The whole variable domain, remainder taken from reference TRBV9 and TRBJ2-1, is DSGVTQTPKHLITATGQRVTLRCSPRSGDLSVYWYQQSLDQGLQFLIQYYNGEERAKGNILERFSAQQFPDLHSELNLSSLELGDSALYFCASSVVPSGGQYNEQFFGPGTRLTVL.

The chain joins TRBV28 to TRBJ1-5; 8 nucleotides match TRBD1. Germline V lookup: CDR1 MDHEN, CDR2 SYDVKM. This CDR3 region has 16 residues. V lost 7 bases and J lost 2; bases outside the gene matches: 10. The CDR3, as DNA: TGTGCCAGCACCTCCCAACAGGGGGGTCGCAATCAGCCCCAGCATTTT. It specifies CASTSQQGGRNQPQHF.

The CDR3, as DNA: TGTGCCAGCAGTGGGCGGGATACCTACAATGAGCAGTTCTTC. This sequence encodes CASSGRDTYNEQFF. J is TRBJ2-1 and V is TRBV6-5, with D perhaps TRBD2 (6 bases). The ends were cut back, 5 bases at V and 2 bases at J, with 10 bases in the middle. The V gene's germline CDR1 is MNHEY and CDR2 SVGAGI. There are 14 residues in the CDR3.

The rearrangement links TRBV19 to TRBJ2-3; no reliable D call. Per the germline V gene, CDR1 is LNHDA and CDR2 is SQIVND (reference sequence). Trimming stripped 0 bases from V and 4 bases from J, with 11 bases between. The CDR3 has 15 amino acids. The CDR3 DNA is TGTGCCAGTAGTATAGATATGGGCTTCGCAGATACGCAGTATTTT. Its translation: CASSIDMGFADTQYF.

The rearrangement links TRBV9 to TRBJ2-5; D may be TRBD1 (5 bases). V lost 0 bases, J lost 2 bases, and 11 bases lay in between. Germline CDR1 and CDR2: SGDLS and YYNGEE. The CDR3 is 15 amino acids. The CDR3 region is CASSVGGNLQETQYF. Here the CDR3 DNA reads TGTGCCAGCAGCGTAGGGGGCAACTTACAAGAGACCCAGTACTTC. Full variable domain (missing parts from reference TRBV9 and TRBJ2-5): DSGVTQTPKHLITATGQRVTLRCSPRSGDLSVYWYQQSLDQGLQFLIQYYNGEERAKGNILERFSAQQFPDLHSELNLSSLELGDSALYFCASSVGGNLQETQYFGPGTRLLVL.

This chain connects TRBV7-6 to TRBJ2-3; 12 bases are shared with TRBD2. Germline V CDR1 and CDR2: SGHVS, FNYEAQ. The CDR3 has 16 residues. Trimming cost V 3 bases and J 4 bases; bases outside gene matches: 5. CDR3: CASSFPLAGGADTQYF. CDR3 nucleotides: TGTGCCAGCAGCTTCCCTCTAGCGGGAGGGGCAGATACGCAGTATTTT.

The chain couples TRBV18 to TRBJ1-5; D may be TRBD1 (6 bases). The length of the CDR3 is 19 residues. The V gene lost 1 base and the J gene lost 5 bases, with 24 bases spanning the gap. The germline CDR1 and CDR2 sequences are KGHSH and LQKENI. The CDR3 DNA is TGTGCCAGCTCACCACAACCGTGGGAAGGGTCGGGGGGCGATCAGCCCCAGCATTTT. Amino acids: CASSPQPWEGSGGDQPQHF.

This rearrangement joins TRBV19 to TRBJ2-1; 10 positions match TRBD2. This CDR3 spans 15 amino acids. Germline V gives CDR1 LNHDA, CDR2 SQIVND (reference sequence). With V trimmed by 5 bases and J by 5 bases, 6 bases remained unmatched. This CDR3 is CASSSEREGDNEQFF. In DNA, the CDR3 is TGTGCCAGTAGTTCCGAGCGGGAGGGTGACAATGAGCAGTTCTTC.

The chain joins TRBV4-1 to TRBJ1-3, with D uncertain. Germline V CDR1 and CDR2: MGHRA, YSYEKL. The CDR3 runs to 15 residues. With 3 bases removed from V and 9 bases from J, the gap between germline ends came to 18 bases. The CDR3 nucleotides read TGCGCCAGCAGCCAGGTCCGGGCGCCCGGAGGCACCATATATTTT. Its protein product is CASSQVRAPGGTIYF.

This sequence joins TRBV19 and TRBJ2-7, with 9 bases fitting TRBD1. Germline CDR1 reads LNHDA; CDR2 reads SQIVND (reference sequence). This CDR3 has 15 amino acids. The V gene end was trimmed by 5 bases and the J gene end by 3 bases; junction bases not matched to a gene: 8. The DNA of the CDR3 is TGTGCCAGTAGTCCTGGACAGGGGCCCAGCTACGAGCAGTACTTC. Amino acids: CASSPGQGPSYEQYF.

V and J are TRBV2 and TRBJ1-1; D gene ambiguous. V lost 2 bases and J lost 0, with 16 bases in between. Per the germline V gene, CDR1 is SNHLY and CDR2 is FYNNEI. The CDR3 is 17 residues long. This CDR3 is CASSESVGPTLNTEAFF. CDR3 bases: TGTGCCAGCAGTGAATCTGTGGGCCCAACCTTGAACACTGAAGCTTTCTTT.

This chain connects TRBV6-6 to TRBJ2-1; 9 bases match TRBD1. The CDR3 length is 15 residues. Germline lookup yields CDR1 MNHNY and CDR2 SVGAGI (reference sequence). With V trimmed by 0 bases and J by 4 bases, 1 base remained unmatched. CDR3 coding DNA: TGTGCCAGCAGTTACTCGACAGGGGGGTACAATGAGCAGTTCTTC. Translation: CASSYSTGGYNEQFF.

There are a few counts of this clone. The chain uses TRBV27 and TRBJ2-1, with 11 bases aligning to TRBD1. CDR3 length equals 14 residues. The V segment lost 5 bases and the J segment 9 bases; nucleotides outside the gene matches: 6. Germline CDR1 is MNHEY and CDR2 is SMNVEV (reference sequence). CDR3 residues: CASSVGQGAIEQFF. The CDR3 DNA reads as TGTGCCAGCAGTGTCGGACAGGGGGCGATTGAGCAGTTCTTC.

The V call is TRBV27, the J call TRBJ1-2, with 7 bases aligning to TRBD1. CDR1 is MNHEY, CDR2 SMNVEV, per germline (reference sequence). V shed 6 bases and J 3 bases; nucleotides not matched to a gene: 16. CDR3 size: 17 residues. This CDR3 is CASSYLSATGTHYGYTF. CDR3 sequence (DNA): TGTGCCAGCAGCTACCTGTCCGCGACAGGGACACACTATGGCTACACCTTC.

V usage is TRBV28 and J usage is TRBJ1-3; 9 bases map to TRBD1. Trimming took 6 bases from V and 0 from J; bases not matched to a gene: 15. The CDR3 is 19 residues long. Germline CDR1 MDHEN, CDR2 SYDVKM. The CDR3 DNA reads TGTGCCAGCAGCCATCAAGCAATGACAGGGGGTCCCTCTGGAAACACCATATATTTT. This codes for CASSHQAMTGGPSGNTIYF.

V and J are TRBV28 and TRBJ2-7; D possibly corresponds to TRBD2 (5 bases). This CDR3 has 16 amino acids. Germline V gene data show CDR1 as MDHEN and CDR2 as SYDVKM. Trimming removed 3 bases at V and 3 bases at J, with 18 bases between. CDR3 in DNA: TGTGCCAGCAGTTTTGCGGGCAGCCCAGCCTTCTACGAGCAGTACTTC. It codes for CASSFAGSPAFYEQYF.

J is TRBJ1-1 and V is TRBV7-9; 10 nucleotides line up with TRBD1. The CDR3 runs to 16 residues. The germline V gene has CDR1 SEHNR and CDR2 FQNEAQ (reference sequence). V lost 5 bases and J lost 1; bases outside the gene matches: 7. The CDR3 protein is CASSGRQGAENTEAFF. The CDR3 bases are TGTGCCAGCAGCGGGCGACAGGGGGCTGAGAACACTGAAGCTTTCTTT.